This TCR beta chain appears in the sequencing data of a study of blood T cell repertoires in COVID-19 (dated by TCRdb to 2019 to 2021). Broadly, across the study: Samples from collaborators originated in the United States, Italy and Spain and spanned both the acute and convalescent phases of COVID-19. The repertoires were made available in a free public database intended to serve as a resource for research on the immune response to SARS-CoV-2. Sample metadata almost always included a de-identified subject ID, COVID-19 status, age in years and sex. Subjects who had been exposed to COVID-19, were actively infected with it, or had recovered from it provided the deeply sampled blood TCRbeta repertoires that made up the dataset. The samples were drawn from the first 160 participants of the ongoing ImmuneRACE study and from over 950 subjects provided by 6 global collaborators. Where available, HLA class I and class II types were obtained from metadata supplied by the sample provider rather than from assay-based typing. The material from the prospective study consisted of cDNA or gDNA derived from T cells, B-cell-depleted T cells, or PBMCs.

The investigation overall reported the following: The quantity of clinical and demographic metadata differed by source and by participant and was supplied without curation.

With regard to this clone: Its specific antigen is unknown. No much larger clone exists at a distance of one base, and base qualities are not known.

Collaborating institutions collected whole blood in K2EDTA tubes following their own protocols. For TCRbeta analysis, collaborator samples were shipped as frozen whole blood, as isolated PBMCs, or as DNA extracted from either sample type. TCRbeta CDR3 regions were amplified from genomic DNA by means of the immunoSEQ Assay, a bias-controlled multiplex PCR. In the authors' own workflow: The number of nucleated cells in each sample was estimated by amplification of reference gene primers within the assay. To quantify the absolute abundance of each unique TCRbeta CDR3 rearrangement, sequence reads were collapsed and filtered. Productive Simpson clonality was computed per sample as the square root of Simpson's diversity index over productive rearrangements. TCRdb limited this immuneACCESS table to in-frame rearrangements with V and J called. A share of clones is missing; checked studies link under half to unresolved V genes, and the rest is unexplained. Clonal size and the V and J genes are those of that table, whereas D and trimming came from the DNA. The sample records 100,000 to 150,000 clones, around 81% of which are singletons. The ten largest clones represent around 4% of the sample.

CDR1 SGHVS and CDR2 FNYEAQ are derived from the germline V gene. V is pared back by 5 bases and J by 5 bases, with 18 bases lying between the germline termini. The CDR3, cysteine through phenylalanine, is 15 amino acids long. Only CDR3 DNA is held: 45 bases, read in frame from base 1. The sequence came from a woman in her 50s with acute or convalescent COVID-19. Material for sequencing was peripheral blood. The receptor chain draws on TRBV7-6 and TRBJ2-5, with the identity of the D gene unclear. The DNA sequence follows: TGTGCCAGCAGCAGAGAAGCTAGTCTGAGGGAGACCCAGTACTTC. Its amino acids are CASSREASLRETQYF.